The present T cell receptor beta chain was sequenced within a study of OX40 agonist ivuxolimab in advanced cancers. Overall study context: Ivuxolimab was administered intravenously to patients at 0.01 to 10 mg/kg every 2 weeks. Earlier anti-PD-1, anti-PD-L1 or anti-CTLA-4 therapy was permitted; less than 50% had received some.

Assay: immunoSEQ multiplex PCR; the TCRdb copy retains only in-frame clones and omits some. The sample has more than 30,000 clones; approximately 86% are singletons. This CDR3 comprises 16 residues. Germline V gene sequence: CDR1 MGHRA, CDR2 YSYEKL. V gave up 4 bases and J gave up 0 bases; unmatched junction bases: 5. Findings and caveats of the study: More expanded clones were seen, on average, in CD8+ T cells than in CD4+.

With respect to this clone: The antigen is not known.

The chain links TRBV4-1 to TRBJ2-5; 10 positions match TRBD2. The clonotype was recovered from an adult with an advanced solid tumor such as melanoma, head and neck, liver or kidney cancer. The material sequenced was CD4+ or CD8+ T cells sorted from blood, taken in a trial of the OX40 agonist ivuxolimab. DNA of the CDR3: TGCGCCAGCAGCCTCCTTAGCGGGAGGAACCAAGAGACCCAGTACTTC. Translating gives CASSLLSGRNQETQYF.